Each of the 9 T cell receptor beta chains below was sequenced from the same sample in a study of blood T cell repertoires in COVID-19. The protocol was immunoSEQ multiplex PCR, while the TCRdb copy is restricted to in-frame clones and leaves out a portion. The table shows 300,000 to 450,000 clones, with roughly 87% occurring only once. The sequencing input was PBMCs or T cells enriched from blood (not recorded which). The receptors come from a woman aged 25-40 years who had recovered from COVID-19.

The chain carries TRBV18 and TRBJ1-2, with unresolved D. Germline V CDR1 and CDR2: KGHSH, LQKENI. CDR3 length: 13 amino acids. Deletions cut 3 bases from V and 6 bases from J, with 11 bases between. CDR3 nucleotide sequence: TGTGCCAGCTCACCTACTGACATGAATGGCTACACCTTC. It is translated as CASSPTDMNGYTF.

The chain carries TRBV15 and TRBJ1-2; 10 bases match TRBD1. Losses at the gene ends were 3 bases for V and 8 bases for J; bases not matched to a gene: 6. Germline values: CDR1 LNHNV, CDR2 YYDKDF (reference sequence). The CDR3 sequence is 14 residues long. CDR3 in DNA: TGTGCCACCAGCAGGGACAGGGGGTTCGGGGGCTACACCTTC. Translation gives CATSRDRGFGGYTF.

The J gene is TRBJ2-2, the V gene TRBV2; no clear D. Germline CDR1 is SNHLY and CDR2 is FYNNEI. V shed 3 bases and J shed 4 bases, with 9 bases lying between them. The CDR3 covers 14 residues. The CDR3 DNA follows: TGTGCCAGCAGTGATGCCAGGATCACCGGGGAGCTGTTTTTT. As protein: CASSDARITGELFF.

The chain links TRBV7-9 to TRBJ2-7, with a possible D match to TRBD1 (6 bases). This CDR3 contains 13 residues. CDR1 is SEHNR, CDR2 FQNEAQ, per germline (reference sequence). The V end lost 3 bases, the J end lost 7 bases, and 13 bases lay between the germline ends. The DNA for the CDR3 is TGTGCCAGCAGCTTCAGGGGTTTCGGGGAGCAGTACTTC. Translation gives CASSFRGFGEQYF.

The chain uses TRBV28 and TRBJ1-5; maybe TRBD1 (6 bases). This CDR3 region has 13 residues. V lost 2 bases and J 11 bases, leaving 13 bases between the germline ends. The germline gives CDR1 MDHEN, CDR2 SYDVKM. In nucleotides, the CDR3 is TGTGCCAGCAGTTTAACAGGGTGGGAAACCCAGCATTTT. This encodes CASSLTGWETQHF.

The V call is TRBV15, the J call TRBJ1-1, with D uncertain. Germline-derived CDR1 and CDR2 are LNHNV and YYDKDF (reference sequence). CDR3 length equals 14 residues. V was pared by 5 bases and J by 1 base, with 11 bases between. The CDR3 bases are TGTGCCACCAGCCCGAGAGGGAAGAACACTGAAGCTTTCTTT. Its translation is CATSPRGKNTEAFF.

This clone is a singleton in its sample. This chain uses TRBV5-6 with TRBJ2-7, with TRBD1 matching over 8 bases. The V segment lost 3 bases and the J segment 3 bases; nucleotides outside the gene matches: 2. Germline CDR1 reads SGHDT; CDR2 reads YYEEEE. CDR3 length equals 13 residues. CDR3 nucleotide sequence: TGTGCCAGCAGCTGGACAGGGAACTACGAGCAGTACTTC. It is translated as CASSWTGNYEQYF. The whole variable domain, filled in from reference TRBV5-6 and TRBJ2-7, reads DAGVTQSPTHLIKTRGQQVTLRCSPKSGHDTVSWYQQALGQGPQFIFQYYEEEERQRGNFPDRFSGHQFPNYSSELNVNALLLGDSALYLCASSWTGNYEQYFGPGTRLTVT.

The J gene is TRBJ2-5, the V gene TRBV2, with a weak D call TRBD2 (5 bases). Trimming pared 6 bases from V and 5 bases from J, leaving 10 bases between. The germline V gene encodes CDR1 SNHLY and CDR2 FYNNEI. The CDR3 consists of 12 residues. The CDR3 DNA reads TGTGCCAGCAGCGGGATTGGGGAGACCCAGTACTTC. It yields the protein CASSGIGETQYF.

The chain has TRBV6-1 and TRBJ1-6, with D unclear. The length of the CDR3 is 16 residues. CDR1 MNHNS and CDR2 SASEGT come from the germline V gene. Trimming took 2 bases from V and 2 from J, leaving 10 bases between them. The CDR3 coding sequence is TGTGCCAGCAGTGAAAGGTGGGAGACCTATAATTCACCCCTCCACTTT. Amino acids: CASSERWETYNSPLHF.